These T cell receptor beta chains were read from a single sample in a study of regulatory T cells in long-lasting Graves disease. TCRdb reprocessed the multiplex PCR reads via MiXCR and lists one record per CDR3 protein. Here the sample spans roughly 500,000 distinct CDR3 sequences, 14% being singletons. These data are also associated with another study on T cells in Graves' hyperthyroidism and ophthalmopathy.

This specimen consisted of peripheral blood mononuclear cells (PBMCs), obtained at new diagnosis, from a patient treated with antithyroid drugs. These receptors were taken from a woman aged 50 to 60 with Graves disease. Both conserved end residues are part of each CDR3. D genes are given only for firm matches. Size is stated for part of the rows, as once, few or many counts, or as a class when the clone is expanded.

clone size: -; J gene: TRBJ1-2; V gene: TRBV28; D gene: -; CDR3 protein: CASRPGQLYSYTF; CDR3 DNA: TGTGCCAGCAGGCCCGGACAGCTCTATAGCTACACCTTC
clone size: -; J gene: TRBJ1-1; V gene: TRBV6-1; D gene: TRBD1; CDR3 protein: CASSPLDRGLTEAFF; CDR3 DNA: TGTGCCAGCAGTCCACTAGACAGGGGGCTCACTGAAGCTTTCTTT
clone size: few; J gene: TRBJ1-4; V gene: TRBV19; D gene: TRBD1; CDR3 protein: CASSPGQGPEKLFF; CDR3 DNA: TGTGCCAGTAGTCCCGGACAGGGCCCGGAAAAACTGTTTTTT
clone size: once; J gene: TRBJ2-1; V gene: TRBV7-3; D gene: TRBD2; CDR3 protein: CASSQEKSGSNEQFF; CDR3 DNA: TGTGCCAGCAGCCAAGAAAAAAGCGGGAGCAATGAGCAGTTCTTC
clone size: -; J gene: TRBJ2-2; V gene: TRBV28; D gene: TRBD2; CDR3 protein: CASSPSGSRQNWSTGELFF; CDR3 DNA: TGTGCCAGCAGCCCCAGCGGGAGTAGGCAAAATTGGAGCACCGGGGAGCTGTTTTTT
clone size: few; J gene: TRBJ2-7; V gene: TRBV29-1; D gene: TRBD1; CDR3 protein: CSVALTGGRSYEQYF; CDR3 DNA: TGCAGCGTTGCCCTGACAGGGGGGCGATCCTACGAGCAGTACTTC
clone size: -; J gene: TRBJ2-2; V gene: TRBV7-9; D gene: -; CDR3 protein: CASSLEKSYTGELFF; CDR3 DNA: TGTGCCAGCAGCTTAGAGAAGAGTTACACCGGGGAGCTGTTTTTT
clone size: many; J gene: TRBJ2-6; V gene: TRBV5-6; D gene: -; CDR3 protein: CASSSTGRSGANVLTF; CDR3 DNA: TGTGCCAGCAGCTCGACAGGACGCTCTGGGGCCAACGTCCTGACTTTC
clone size: few; J gene: TRBJ1-5; V gene: TRBV4-1; D gene: TRBD1; CDR3 protein: CASSHAASTGDSQPQHF; CDR3 DNA: TGCGCCAGCAGCCACGCAGCCTCTACAGGGGATAGTCAGCCCCAGCATTTT
clone size: many; J gene: TRBJ2-7; V gene: TRBV30; D gene: -; CDR3 protein: CAWSGGGGSYEQYF; CDR3 DNA: TGTGCCTGGAGTGGGGGAGGGGGCTCCTACGAGCAGTACTTC
clone size: many; J gene: TRBJ1-2; V gene: TRBV13; D gene: -; CDR3 protein: CASSLVATEEGYTF; CDR3 DNA: TGTGCCAGCAGCTTAGTAGCTACAGAAGAGGGCTACACCTTC
clone size: many; J gene: TRBJ2-7; V gene: TRBV19; D gene: TRBD1; CDR3 protein: CASSVRDSNSYEQYF; CDR3 DNA: TGTGCCAGTAGTGTCCGGGACAGCAACTCCTACGAGCAGTACTTC
clone size: many; J gene: TRBJ1-5; V gene: TRBV2; D gene: -; CDR3 protein: CASRPGFSQPQHF; CDR3 DNA: TGTGCCAGCAGACCAGGTTTTAGTCAGCCCCAGCATTTT
clone size: -; J gene: TRBJ2-7; V gene: TRBV28; D gene: -; CDR3 protein: CASSTTGRNPYYEQYF; CDR3 DNA: TGTGCCAGCAGTACTACAGGGAGGAATCCTTACTACGAGCAGTACTTC
clone size: many; J gene: TRBJ1-6; V gene: TRBV20-1; D gene: TRBD1; CDR3 protein: CSARVGTGDSPLHF; CDR3 DNA: TGCAGTGCTAGAGTAGGGACAGGGGATTCACCCCTCCACTTT
clone size: many; J gene: TRBJ2-1; V gene: TRBV30; D gene: TRBD2; CDR3 protein: CAWSGTSGRRDEQFF; CDR3 DNA: TGTGCCTGGAGTGGGACTAGCGGGAGGCGGGATGAGCAGTTCTTC
clone size: -; J gene: TRBJ2-5; V gene: TRBV10-3; D gene: TRBD2; CDR3 protein: CAIRHGTTNQTQYF; CDR3 DNA: TGTGCCATCAGGCACGGGACTACCAATCAGACCCAGTACTTC
clone size: few; J gene: TRBJ2-5; V gene: TRBV7-3; D gene: -; CDR3 protein: CASSLWQGQTQYF; CDR3 DNA: TGTGCCAGCAGCTTATGGCAGGGCCAGACCCAGTACTTC
clone size: many; J gene: TRBJ2-5; V gene: TRBV5-1; D gene: -; CDR3 protein: CASSLGPGGQETQYF; CDR3 DNA: TGCGCCAGCAGCTTGGGTCCAGGGGGGCAAGAGACCCAGTACTTC
clone size: many; J gene: TRBJ2-1; V gene: TRBV28; D gene: -; CDR3 protein: CASSLRDNEQFF; CDR3 DNA: TGTGCCAGCAGCCTAAGGGACAATGAGCAGTTCTTC
clone size: many; J gene: TRBJ2-5; V gene: TRBV7-2; D gene: -; CDR3 protein: CASSPWASAEETQYF; CDR3 DNA: TGTGCCAGCAGCCCCTGGGCTAGCGCTGAAGAGACCCAGTACTTC
clone size: many; J gene: TRBJ2-7; V gene: TRBV7-9; D gene: -; CDR3 protein: CASSLEINEQYF; CDR3 DNA: TGTGCCAGCAGCTTAGAGATCAACGAGCAGTACTTC
clone size: few; J gene: TRBJ2-7; V gene: TRBV4-1; D gene: -; CDR3 protein: CASSQQQGSEGEQYF; CDR3 DNA: TGCGCCAGCAGCCAACAACAGGGCAGCGAGGGCGAGCAGTACTTC
clone size: -; J gene: TRBJ1-5; V gene: TRBV6-1; D gene: -; CDR3 protein: CASRMEGVQPQHF; CDR3 DNA: TGTGCCAGCAGGATGGAGGGGGTTCAGCCCCAGCATTTT
clone size: -; J gene: TRBJ1-6; V gene: TRBV4-1; D gene: -; CDR3 protein: CASSQGGLGDSPLHF; CDR3 DNA: TGCGCCAGCAGCCAAGGTGGTCTGGGGGATTCACCCCTCCACTTT
clone size: -; J gene: TRBJ1-6; V gene: TRBV7-9; D gene: TRBD1; CDR3 protein: CASSLGSTGGYSPLHF; CDR3 DNA: TGTGCCAGCAGCTTGGGTTCGACAGGGGGGTATTCACCCCTCCACTTT
clone size: many; J gene: TRBJ2-7; V gene: TRBV28; D gene: -; CDR3 protein: CASSLPTYEQYF; CDR3 DNA: TGTGCCAGCAGTTTACCCACCTACGAGCAGTACTTC
clone size: many; J gene: TRBJ2-2; V gene: TRBV5-1; D gene: -; CDR3 protein: CASSLALVTGELFF; CDR3 DNA: TGCGCCAGCAGCTTGGCTCTGGTTACCGGGGAGCTGTTTTTT
clone size: -; J gene: TRBJ2-3; V gene: TRBV12-5; D gene: TRBD2; CDR3 protein: CASGTIPSGRPSTDTQYF; CDR3 DNA: TGTGCTAGTGGTACCATCCCTAGCGGGAGGCCTTCCACAGATACGCAGTATTTT
clone size: few; J gene: TRBJ1-1; V gene: TRBV14; D gene: TRBD1; CDR3 protein: CASSLRTGSTVNTEAFF; CDR3 DNA: TGTGCCAGCAGCTTAAGGACAGGGAGTACGGTGAACACTGAAGCTTTCTTT